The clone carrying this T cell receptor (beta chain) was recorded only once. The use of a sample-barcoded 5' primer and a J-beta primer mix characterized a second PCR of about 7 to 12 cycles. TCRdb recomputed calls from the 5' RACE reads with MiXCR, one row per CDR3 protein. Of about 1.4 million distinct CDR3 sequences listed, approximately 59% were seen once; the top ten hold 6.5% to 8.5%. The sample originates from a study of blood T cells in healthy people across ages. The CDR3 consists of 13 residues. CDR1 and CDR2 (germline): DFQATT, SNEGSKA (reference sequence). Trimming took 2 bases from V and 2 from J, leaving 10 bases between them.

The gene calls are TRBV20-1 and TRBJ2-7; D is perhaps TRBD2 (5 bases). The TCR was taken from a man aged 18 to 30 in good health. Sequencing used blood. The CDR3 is CSARQASPYEQYF. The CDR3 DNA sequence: TGCAGTGCTAGACAAGCTAGCCCCTACGAGCAGTACTTC.